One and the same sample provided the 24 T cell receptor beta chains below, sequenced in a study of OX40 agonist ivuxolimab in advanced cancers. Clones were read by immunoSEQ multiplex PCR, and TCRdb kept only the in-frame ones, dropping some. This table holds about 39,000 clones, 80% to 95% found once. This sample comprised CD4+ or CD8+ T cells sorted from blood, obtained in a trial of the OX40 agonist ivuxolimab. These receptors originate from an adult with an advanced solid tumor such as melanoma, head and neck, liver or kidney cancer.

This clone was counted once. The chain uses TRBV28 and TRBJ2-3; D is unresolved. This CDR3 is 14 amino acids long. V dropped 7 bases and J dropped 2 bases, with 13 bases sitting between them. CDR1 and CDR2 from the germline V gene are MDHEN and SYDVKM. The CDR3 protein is CASTSASFTDTQYF. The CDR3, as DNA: TGTGCCAGCACGTCGGCTTCTTTCACAGATACGCAGTATTTT.

Written as DNA, the CDR3 is TGCGCCAGCAGCTCCGGACTAGAGCAGTTCTTC. This gives the protein CASSSGLEQFF. V and J are TRBV5-1 and TRBJ2-1; TRBD2 might be the D (6 bases). Germline CDR1 is SGHRS and CDR2 is YFSETQ. V lost 3 bases and J 10 bases, leaving 8 bases between the germline ends. CDR3 size: 11 residues.

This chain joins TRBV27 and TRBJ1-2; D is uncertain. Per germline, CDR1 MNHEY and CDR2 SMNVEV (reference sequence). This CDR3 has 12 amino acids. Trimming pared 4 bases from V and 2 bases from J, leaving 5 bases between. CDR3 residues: CASSSENYGYTF. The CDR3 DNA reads TGTGCCAGCAGTTCAGAAAACTATGGCTACACCTTC.

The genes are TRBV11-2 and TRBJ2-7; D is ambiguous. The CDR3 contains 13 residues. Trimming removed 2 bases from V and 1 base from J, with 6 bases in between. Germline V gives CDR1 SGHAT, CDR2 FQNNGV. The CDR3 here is CASSLRQSYEQYF. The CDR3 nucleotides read TGTGCCAGCAGCTTAAGGCAGTCCTACGAGCAGTACTTC.

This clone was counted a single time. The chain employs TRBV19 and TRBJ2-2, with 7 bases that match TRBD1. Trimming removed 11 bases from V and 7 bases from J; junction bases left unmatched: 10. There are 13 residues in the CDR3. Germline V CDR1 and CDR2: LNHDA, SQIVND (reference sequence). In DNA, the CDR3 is TGTGCCGGAGAGGGGGCGCGGATCGGGGAGCTGTTTTTT. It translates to CAGEGARIGELFF.

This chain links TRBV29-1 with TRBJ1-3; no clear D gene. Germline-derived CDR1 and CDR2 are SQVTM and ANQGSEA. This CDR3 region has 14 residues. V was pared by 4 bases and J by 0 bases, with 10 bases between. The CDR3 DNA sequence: TGCAGCGTTGTAAGGGCAGACTCTGGAAACACCATATATTTT. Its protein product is CSVVRADSGNTIYF.

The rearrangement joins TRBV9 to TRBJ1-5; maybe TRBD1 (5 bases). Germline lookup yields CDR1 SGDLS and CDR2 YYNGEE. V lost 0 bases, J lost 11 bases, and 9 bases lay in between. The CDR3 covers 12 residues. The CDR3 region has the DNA TGTGCCAGCAGCGTAGAGGGAGGGGCCCAGCATTTT. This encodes CASSVEGGAQHF.

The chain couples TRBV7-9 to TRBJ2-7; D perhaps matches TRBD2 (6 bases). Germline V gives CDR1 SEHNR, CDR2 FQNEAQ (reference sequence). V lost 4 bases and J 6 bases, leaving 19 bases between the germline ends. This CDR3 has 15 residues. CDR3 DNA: TGTGCCAGCAGCTCAGGGAGCCAGGCGGGATCCGAGCAGTACTTC. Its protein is CASSSGSQAGSEQYF.

The CDR3 loop is CASSLGLAGGPDPTGELFF. In DNA, the CDR3 is TGTGCCAGCTCACTTGGACTAGCGGGAGGGCCAGACCCCACCGGGGAGCTGTTTTTT. This chain links TRBV18 with TRBJ2-2; 15 positions match TRBD2. This CDR3 is 19 amino acids long. V trimming: 4 bases; J trimming: 4 bases; junction bases outside the gene matches: 10. Germline assignment: CDR1 KGHSH and CDR2 LQKENI.

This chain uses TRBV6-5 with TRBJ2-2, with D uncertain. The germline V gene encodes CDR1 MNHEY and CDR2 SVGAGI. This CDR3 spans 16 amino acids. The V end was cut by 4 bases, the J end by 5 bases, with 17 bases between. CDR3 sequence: CASSSNPDGITGELFF. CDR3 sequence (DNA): TGTGCCAGCAGTTCGAACCCAGATGGAATAACCGGGGAGCTGTTTTTT.

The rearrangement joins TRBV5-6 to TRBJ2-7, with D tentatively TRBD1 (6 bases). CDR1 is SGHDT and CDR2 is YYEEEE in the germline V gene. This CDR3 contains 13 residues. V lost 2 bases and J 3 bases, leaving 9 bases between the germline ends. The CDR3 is CASSFGQIYEQYF. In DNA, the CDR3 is TGTGCCAGCAGCTTTGGACAGATCTACGAGCAGTACTTC.

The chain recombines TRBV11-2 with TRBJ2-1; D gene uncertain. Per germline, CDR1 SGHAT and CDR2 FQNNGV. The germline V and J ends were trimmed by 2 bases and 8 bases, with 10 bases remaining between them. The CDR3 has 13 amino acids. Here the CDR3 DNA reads TGTGCCAGCAGCTTATCCAGTGTCGATGAGCAGTTCTTC. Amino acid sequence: CASSLSSVDEQFF.

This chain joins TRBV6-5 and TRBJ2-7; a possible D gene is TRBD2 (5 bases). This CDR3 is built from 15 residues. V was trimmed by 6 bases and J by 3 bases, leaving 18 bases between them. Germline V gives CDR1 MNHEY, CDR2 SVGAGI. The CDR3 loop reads CASRNGPAASYEQYF. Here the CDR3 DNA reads TGTGCCAGCAGGAACGGGCCAGCGGCTAGCTACGAGCAGTACTTC.

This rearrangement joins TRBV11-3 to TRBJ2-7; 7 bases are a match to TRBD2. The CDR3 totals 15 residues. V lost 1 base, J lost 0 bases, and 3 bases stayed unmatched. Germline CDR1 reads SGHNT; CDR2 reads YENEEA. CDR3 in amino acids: CASSLARGSSYEQYF. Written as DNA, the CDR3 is TGTGCCAGCAGCTTAGCCCGCGGGAGCTCCTACGAGCAGTACTTC.

The CDR3 reads CASSLGPWGAGYEQYF. In DNA form, the CDR3 reads TGTGCCAGCAGTTTAGGGCCCTGGGGGGCAGGATACGAGCAGTACTTC. The chain combines TRBV27 with TRBJ2-7; D is possibly TRBD1 or TRBD2 (6 bases each). Deletions cut 2 bases from V and 4 bases from J, with 18 bases between. The germline gives CDR1 MNHEY, CDR2 SMNVEV (reference sequence). This CDR3 has 16 residues.

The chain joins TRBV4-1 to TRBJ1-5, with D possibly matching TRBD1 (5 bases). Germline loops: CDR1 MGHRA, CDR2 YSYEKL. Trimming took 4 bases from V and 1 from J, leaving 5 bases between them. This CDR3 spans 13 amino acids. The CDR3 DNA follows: TGCGCCAGCAGCCGGGACAGCAATCAGCCCCAGCATTTT. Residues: CASSRDSNQPQHF.

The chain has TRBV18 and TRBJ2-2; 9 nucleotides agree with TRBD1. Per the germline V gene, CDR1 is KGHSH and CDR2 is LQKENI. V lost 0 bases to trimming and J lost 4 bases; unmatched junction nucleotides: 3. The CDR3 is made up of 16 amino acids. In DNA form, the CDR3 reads TGTGCCAGCTCACCACCCGGGACAGGGACCACCGGGGAGCTGTTTTTT. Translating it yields CASSPPGTGTTGELFF.

CDR3 loop: CASSVGTSGFETQYF. The CDR3 bases are TGTGCCAGCAGCGTCGGGACTAGCGGGTTTGAGACCCAGTACTTC. The J gene is TRBJ2-5, the V gene TRBV9; 12 bases agree with TRBD2. The trim removed 2 bases at V and 5 bases at J, leaving 4 bases unmatched. This CDR3 is 15 amino acids long. Looked up from germline, CDR1 is SGDLS and CDR2 is YYNGEE.

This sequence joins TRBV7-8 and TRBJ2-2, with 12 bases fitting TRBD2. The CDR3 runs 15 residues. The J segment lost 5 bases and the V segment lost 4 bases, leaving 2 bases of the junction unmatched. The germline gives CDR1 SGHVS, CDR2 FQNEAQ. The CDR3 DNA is TGTGCCAGCAGCTGGCTAGCGGGAGGGACCGGGGAGCTGTTTTTT. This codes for CASSWLAGGTGELFF. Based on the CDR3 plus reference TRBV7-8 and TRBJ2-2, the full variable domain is GAGVSQSPRYKVAKRGQDVALRCDPISGHVSLFWYQQALGQGPEFLTYFQNEAQLDKSGLPSDRFFAERPEGSVSTLKIQRTQQEDSAVYLCASSWLAGGTGELFFGEGSRLTVL.

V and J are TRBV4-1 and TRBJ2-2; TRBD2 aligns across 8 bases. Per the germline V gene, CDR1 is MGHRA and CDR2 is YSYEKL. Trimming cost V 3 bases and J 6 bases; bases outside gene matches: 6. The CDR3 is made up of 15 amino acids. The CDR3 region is CASSQDSREAGELFF. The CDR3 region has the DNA TGCGCCAGCAGCCAGGACTCGCGGGAGGCCGGGGAGCTGTTTTTT.

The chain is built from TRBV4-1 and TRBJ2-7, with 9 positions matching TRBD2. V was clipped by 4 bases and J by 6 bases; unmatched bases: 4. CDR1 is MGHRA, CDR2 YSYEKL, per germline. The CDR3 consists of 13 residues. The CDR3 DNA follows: TGCGCCAGCAGCCTCGGGACTAGCCCCGAGCAGTACTTC. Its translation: CASSLGTSPEQYF.

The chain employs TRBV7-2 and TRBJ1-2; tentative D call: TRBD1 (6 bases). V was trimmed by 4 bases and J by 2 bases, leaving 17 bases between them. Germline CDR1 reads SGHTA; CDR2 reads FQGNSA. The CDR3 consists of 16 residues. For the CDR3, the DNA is TGTGCCAGCAGCTATGGGGGGGGCCCAACCAACTATGGCTACACCTTC. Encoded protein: CASSYGGGPTNYGYTF.

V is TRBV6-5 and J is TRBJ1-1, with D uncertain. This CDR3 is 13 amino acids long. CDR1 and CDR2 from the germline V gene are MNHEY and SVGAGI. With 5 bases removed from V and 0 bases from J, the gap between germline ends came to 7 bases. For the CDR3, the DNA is TGTGCCAGCAGTCGATATATGAACACTGAAGCTTTCTTT. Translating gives CASSRYMNTEAFF.

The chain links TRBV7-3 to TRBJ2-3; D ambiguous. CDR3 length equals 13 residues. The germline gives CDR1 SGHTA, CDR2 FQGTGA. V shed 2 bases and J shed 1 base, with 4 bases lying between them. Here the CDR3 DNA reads TGTGCCAGCAGCTTACTACGCACAGATACGCAGTATTTT. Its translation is CASSLLRTDTQYF.